This T cell receptor (beta chain) was recovered during a study of blood T cell repertoires in COVID-19. Study-level information: Specimens from acute and convalescent COVID-19 originated in the United States, Italy and Spain. Nucleic acid was either cDNA or gDNA, and it came from T cells, B-cell-depleted T cells, or PBMCs.

In the original analysis: Reference gene primer amplification yielded estimated nucleated cell counts. Only in-frame clones appear in the TCRdb table, and some are missing; sequencing was by immunoSEQ multiplex PCR. V and J calls plus clone size are reproduced from that table; the DNA served to infer D and trimming. This sample has about 55,000 clones, with 80% to 95% found just once. V lost 5 bases and J 9 bases, leaving 10 bases between the germline ends. The CDR3 loop spans 11 amino acids. The J gene is TRBJ2-5, the V gene TRBV12-3 or TRBV12-4; no clear D. This receptor was taken from a human donor with active COVID-19. The donor label of this sample is uncertain. Material: peripheral blood. CDR3 DNA: TGTGCCAGCAGTCTCAATCGGGCCCAGTACTTC. As protein: CASSLNRAQYF.